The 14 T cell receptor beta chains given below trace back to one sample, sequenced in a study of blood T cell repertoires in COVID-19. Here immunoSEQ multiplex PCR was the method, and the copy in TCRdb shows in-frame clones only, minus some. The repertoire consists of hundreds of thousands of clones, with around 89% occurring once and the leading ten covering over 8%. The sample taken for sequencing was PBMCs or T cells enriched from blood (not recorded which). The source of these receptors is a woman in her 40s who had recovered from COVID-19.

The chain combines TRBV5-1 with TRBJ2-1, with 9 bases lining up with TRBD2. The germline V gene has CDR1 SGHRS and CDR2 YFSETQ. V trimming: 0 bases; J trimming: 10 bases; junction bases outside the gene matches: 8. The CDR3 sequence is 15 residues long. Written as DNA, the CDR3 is TGCGCCAGCAGCTTGGATGATAGCGGGGGTTGGGAGCAGTTCTTC. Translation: CASSLDDSGGWEQFF. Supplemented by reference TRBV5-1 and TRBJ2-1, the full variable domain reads KAGVTQTPRYLIKTRGQQVTLSCSPISGHRSVSWYQQTPGQGLQFLFEYFSETQRNKGNFPGRFSGRQFSNSRSEMNVSTLELGDSALYLCASSLDDSGGWEQFFGPGTRLTVL.

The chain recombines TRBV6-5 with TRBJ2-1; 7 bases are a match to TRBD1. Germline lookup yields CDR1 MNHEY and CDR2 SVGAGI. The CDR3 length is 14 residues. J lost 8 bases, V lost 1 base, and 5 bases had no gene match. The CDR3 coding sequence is TGTGCCAGCAGTTACTTAACAACAGGGGATGAGCAGTTCTTC. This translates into CASSYLTTGDEQFF.

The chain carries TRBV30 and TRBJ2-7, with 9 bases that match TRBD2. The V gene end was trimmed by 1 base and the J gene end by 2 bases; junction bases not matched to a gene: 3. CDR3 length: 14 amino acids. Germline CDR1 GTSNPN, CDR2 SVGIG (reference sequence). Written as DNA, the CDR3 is TGTGCCTGGAGTGAGACTAGCGGACCCTACGAGCAGTACTTC. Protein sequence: CAWSETSGPYEQYF.

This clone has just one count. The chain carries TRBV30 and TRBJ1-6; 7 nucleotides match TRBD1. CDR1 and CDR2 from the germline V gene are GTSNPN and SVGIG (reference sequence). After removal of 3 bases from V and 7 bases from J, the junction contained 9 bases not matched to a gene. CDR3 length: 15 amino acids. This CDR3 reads CAWSDTPGGNSPLHF. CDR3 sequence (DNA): TGTGCCTGGAGCGATACCCCAGGGGGAAATTCACCCCTCCACTTT.

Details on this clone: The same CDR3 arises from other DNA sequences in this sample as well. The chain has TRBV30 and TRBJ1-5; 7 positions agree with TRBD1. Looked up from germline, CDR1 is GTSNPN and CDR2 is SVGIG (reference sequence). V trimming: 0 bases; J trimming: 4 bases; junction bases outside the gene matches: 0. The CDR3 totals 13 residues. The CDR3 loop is CAWSVQGNQPQHF. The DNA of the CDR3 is TGTGCCTGGAGTGTACAGGGGAATCAGCCCCAGCATTTT.

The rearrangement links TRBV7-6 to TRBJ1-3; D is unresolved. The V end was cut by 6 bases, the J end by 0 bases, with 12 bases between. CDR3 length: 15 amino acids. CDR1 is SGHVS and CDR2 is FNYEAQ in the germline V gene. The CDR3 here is CASRPQESSGNTIYF. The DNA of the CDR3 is TGTGCCAGCAGGCCCCAGGAAAGCTCTGGAAACACCATATATTTT.

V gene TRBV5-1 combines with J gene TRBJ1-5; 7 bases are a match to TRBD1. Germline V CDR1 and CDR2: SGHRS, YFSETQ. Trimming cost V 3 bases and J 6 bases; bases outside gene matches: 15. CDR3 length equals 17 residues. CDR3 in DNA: TGCGCCAGCAGCTCGGAACCCAACAGGGGTGGAAGTCAGCCCCAGCATTTT. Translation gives CASSSEPNRGGSQPQHF.

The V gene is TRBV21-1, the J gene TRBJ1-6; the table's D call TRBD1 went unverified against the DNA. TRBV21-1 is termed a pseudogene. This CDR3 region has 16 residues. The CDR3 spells CASSKSEGAYNSPLHF. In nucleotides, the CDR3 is TGTGCCAGCAGCAAAAGCGAGGGGGCCTATAATTCACCCCTCCACTTT.

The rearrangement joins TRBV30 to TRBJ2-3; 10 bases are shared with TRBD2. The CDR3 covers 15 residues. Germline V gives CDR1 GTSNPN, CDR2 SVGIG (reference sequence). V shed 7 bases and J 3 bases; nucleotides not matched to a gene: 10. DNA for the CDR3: TGTGCCTCCGACGGGGTAGCGGGGGGAACAGATACGCAGTATTTT. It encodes CASDGVAGGTDTQYF.

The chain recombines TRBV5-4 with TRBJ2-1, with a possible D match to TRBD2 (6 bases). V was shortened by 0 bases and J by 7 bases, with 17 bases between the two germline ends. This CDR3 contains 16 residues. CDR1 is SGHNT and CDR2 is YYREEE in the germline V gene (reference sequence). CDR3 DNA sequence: TGTGCCAGCAGCTTGGCGGTAGCGGAGGATTGGAATGAGCAGTTCTTC. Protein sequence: CASSLAVAEDWNEQFF.

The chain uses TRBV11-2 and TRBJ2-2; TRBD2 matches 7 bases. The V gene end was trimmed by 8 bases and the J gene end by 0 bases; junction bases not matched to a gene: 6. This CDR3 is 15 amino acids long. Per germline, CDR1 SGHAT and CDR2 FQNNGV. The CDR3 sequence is CASAPGGTNTGELFF. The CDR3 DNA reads TGTGCCAGCGCCCCGGGGGGAACGAACACCGGGGAGCTGTTTTTT.

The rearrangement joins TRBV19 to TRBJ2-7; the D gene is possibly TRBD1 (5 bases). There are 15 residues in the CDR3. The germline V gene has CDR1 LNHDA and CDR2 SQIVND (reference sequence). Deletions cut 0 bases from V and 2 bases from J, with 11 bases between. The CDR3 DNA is TGTGCCAGTAGTATAGATCACCCCAGGGCCTACGAGCAGTACTTC. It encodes CASSIDHPRAYEQYF.

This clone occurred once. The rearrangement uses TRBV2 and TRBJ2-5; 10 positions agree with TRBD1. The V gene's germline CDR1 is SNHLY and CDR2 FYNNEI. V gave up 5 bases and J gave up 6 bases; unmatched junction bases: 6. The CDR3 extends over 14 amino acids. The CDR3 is CASSSGTGVQTQYF. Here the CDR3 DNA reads TGTGCCAGCAGTTCCGGGACAGGGGTTCAGACCCAGTACTTC.

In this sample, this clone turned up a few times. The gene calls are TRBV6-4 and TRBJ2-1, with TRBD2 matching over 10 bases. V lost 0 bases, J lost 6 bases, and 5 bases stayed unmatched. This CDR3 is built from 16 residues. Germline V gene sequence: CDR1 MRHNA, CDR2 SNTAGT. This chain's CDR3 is CASSDSRSGRANEQFF. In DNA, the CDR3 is TGTGCCAGCAGTGACTCGCGGAGCGGGAGGGCCAATGAGCAGTTCTTC.